This T cell receptor (beta chain) is drawn from a study of control samples from healthy donors and cancer patients. The repertoire was sequenced with immunoSEQ multiplex PCR; TCRdb's copy has only in-frame clones and lacks some. Here the sample spans 150,000 to 200,000 clones, 90% being singletons. With V trimmed by 6 bases and J by 2 bases, 3 bases remained unmatched. The CDR3 contains 13 residues. Germline V gene lookup returns CDR1 MDHEN and CDR2 SYDVKM. The source of this sequence is a woman in her forties or fifties in good health. The J gene is TRBJ1-2, the V gene TRBV28, with TRBD1 matching over 7 bases. Sequenced: blood. CDR3 sequence: CASRATGNYGYTF. CDR3 in DNA: TGTGCCAGCAGAGCGACAGGGAACTATGGCTACACCTTC.